This TCR beta chain originates from a study of T cells after yellow fever vaccination. 5'RACE template switching produced TCR cDNA carrying a universal primer site and UMIs. TCRdb re-called the 5' RACE reads through MiXCR, storing one row per CDR3 protein. The sample carries around 340,000 distinct CDR3 sequences, more than 8.5% recorded once. Whole-study results and caveats: A secondary response was less intense yet reached its peak sooner, at day 5 versus 15. Abundant clonotypes from the bulk population could get into FACS-sorted repertoires as contaminants. Although most clonotypes did not, a small share appeared in both CD4 and CD8 compartments.

About this clonotype: Its specificity is unknown.

V lost 3 bases to trimming and J lost 6 bases, with 14 bases between them. The germline V gene encodes CDR1 MDHEN and CDR2 SYDVKM. The CDR3 has 15 amino acids. Material: PBMCs, obtained on the day of the first yellow fever vaccination. The sequence derives from a man younger than 35 who received the YFV17D yellow fever vaccine. This chain joins TRBV28 and TRBJ2-2, with D possibly TRBD2 on 5 matching bases. In nucleotides, the CDR3 is TGTGCCAGCAGTTTCTCGGGGTTCGCCGCCGGGGAGCTGTTTTTT. Its translation: CASSFSGFAAGELFF.